The TCR beta chain described here comes from a study of OX40 agonist ivuxolimab in advanced cancers. This table comes from immunoSEQ multiplex PCR, and its TCRdb copy is limited to in-frame clones, with some not included. The table records about 15,000 clones, around 81% of them present only once. This TCR was sampled from an adult with an advanced solid tumor such as melanoma, head and neck, liver or kidney cancer. Source: CD4+ or CD8+ T cells sorted from blood, taken in a trial of the OX40 agonist ivuxolimab.

DNA of the CDR3: TGTGCCAGCAGCCTAGGACTAGCGGTGGGGGAGACCCAGTACTTC. It translates to CASSLGLAVGETQYF. The V call is TRBV5-8, the J call TRBJ2-5; 10 nucleotides line up with TRBD2. The CDR3 covers 15 residues. Germline CDR1 SGHTS, CDR2 YDEGEE. J gave up 5 bases and V 4 bases, and 8 bases lay outside the gene matches.